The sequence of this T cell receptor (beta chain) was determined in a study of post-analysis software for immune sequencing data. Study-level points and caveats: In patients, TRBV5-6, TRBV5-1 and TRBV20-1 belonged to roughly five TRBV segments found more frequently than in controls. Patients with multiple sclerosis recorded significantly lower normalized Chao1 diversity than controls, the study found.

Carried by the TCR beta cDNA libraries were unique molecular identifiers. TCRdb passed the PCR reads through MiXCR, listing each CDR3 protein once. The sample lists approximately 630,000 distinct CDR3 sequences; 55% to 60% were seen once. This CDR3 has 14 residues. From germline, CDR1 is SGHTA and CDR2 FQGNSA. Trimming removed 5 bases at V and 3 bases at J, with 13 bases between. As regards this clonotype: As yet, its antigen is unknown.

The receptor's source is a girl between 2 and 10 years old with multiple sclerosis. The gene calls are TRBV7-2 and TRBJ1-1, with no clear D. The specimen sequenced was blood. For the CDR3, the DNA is TGTGCCAGCAGCCTCCTCACAGAGGACACTGAAGCTTTCTTT. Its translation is CASSLLTEDTEAFF.